This T cell receptor beta chain was identified during a study of blood T cells in healthy people across ages. Findings of the study overall: Observed TCR beta diversity per million T cells went down as age went up. This fall followed a roughly linear course with age. Estimates based on one million T cells were treated as lower bounds.

Donors each provided ten milliliters of peripheral blood. Isolation yielded PBMCs, at least 7 million per sample, in every case. A second PCR of 7 to 11 cycles used a sample-barcoded 5' primer and a J-beta primer mix. TCRdb passed the 5' RACE reads through MiXCR, listing each CDR3 protein once. The table has approximately 670,000 distinct CDR3 sequences, approximately 40% seen once. As regards this clonotype: Its matching antigen is unknown.

Sequencing used blood. The sequence came from a man older than 75 in good health.

CDR3 in amino acids: CASSQPGLAGGRVNEQFF. CDR3 in DNA: TGTGCCAGCAGCCAACCCGGACTAGCGGGGGGGCGGGTAAATGAGCAGTTCTTC. The rearrangement uses TRBV3-1 and TRBJ2-1; 15 nucleotides agree with TRBD2. From germline, CDR1 is LGHDT and CDR2 YNNKEL (reference sequence). This CDR3 region has 18 residues. V was pared by 2 bases and J by 7 bases, with 9 bases of the junction left unmatched.